The 18 T cell receptor beta chains below were found in one sample sequenced in a study of T cell responses to AZD1222 COVID-19 vaccine. The data were produced by immunoSEQ multiplex PCR, yet TCRdb's version contains in-frame clones alone and is incomplete. The table records about 120,000 clones, roughly 85% of them present only once. Sequencing used peripheral blood, obtained on day 0 of AZD1222 vaccination. The receptors shown here come from an adult in good health.

This chain uses TRBV10-2 with TRBJ2-1, with 10 bases fitting TRBD2. Trimming removed 6 bases from V and 4 bases from J; junction bases left unmatched: 0. This CDR3 contains 13 residues. Germline CDR1 is WSHSY and CDR2 is SAAADI. CDR3 in amino acids: CASRLAGYNEQFF. The CDR3 nucleotides read TGCGCCAGCAGACTAGCGGGGTACAATGAGCAGTTCTTC.

The chain is built from TRBV14 and TRBJ1-1; no clear D. Trimming cost V 1 base and J 5 bases, with 8 bases left between them. This CDR3 comprises 13 residues. Per germline, CDR1 SGHDN and CDR2 FVKESK. CDR3 amino acids: CASSQGVGTEAFF. As DNA, the CDR3 is TGTGCCAGCAGCCAAGGGGTGGGAACTGAAGCTTTCTTT. Variable domain in full (rest from reference TRBV14 and TRBJ1-1): EAGVTQFPSHSVIEKGQTVTLRCDPISGHDNLYWYRRVMGKEIKFLLHFVKESKQDESGMPNNRFLAERTGGTYSTLKVQPAELEDSGVYFCASSQGVGTEAFFGQGTRLTVV.

The count of this clone is one. Here the CDR3 DNA reads TGTGCCAGCAGCCCATCTTCGCAGGGGAGCTCCTACAATGAGCAGTTCTTC. Its translation is CASSPSSQGSSYNEQFF. This sequence joins TRBV3-1 (or the pseudogene TRBV3-2) and TRBJ2-1, with D perhaps matching TRBD1 (6 bases). This CDR3 is built from 17 residues. The germline CDR1 and CDR2 sequences are LGHDT and YNNKEL (reference sequence). V was cut by 4 bases and J by 0 bases, with 16 bases left in between.

J is TRBJ1-4 and V is TRBV30; possible D gene TRBD1, 5 bases. Germline V gene sequence: CDR1 GTSNPN, CDR2 SVGIG (reference sequence). CDR3 length: 14 residues. The germline V and J ends were trimmed by 2 bases and 5 bases, with 12 bases remaining between them. The CDR3 DNA is TGTGCCTGGAGTCCCGGGACCAGGAATGAAAAACTGTTTTTT. This translates into CAWSPGTRNEKLFF.

The chain uses TRBV19 and TRBJ1-1; 8 bases are a match to TRBD1. From germline, CDR1 is LNHDA and CDR2 SQIVND (reference sequence). Losses at the gene ends were 6 bases for V and 4 bases for J; bases not matched to a gene: 7. The CDR3 spans 14 residues. CDR3: CASSHTGGSTEAFF. The DNA of the CDR3 is TGTGCCAGTAGCCATACAGGGGGTAGCACTGAAGCTTTCTTT.

The rearrangement links TRBV5-6 to TRBJ2-7; D unresolved. CDR1 is SGHDT, CDR2 YYEEEE, per germline. V gave up 5 bases and J gave up 6 bases, with 24 bases separating them. The CDR3 runs 16 residues. CDR3 in DNA: TGTGCCAGCAGTCTCCGGTGGGGATCCCCCCCTCCCGAGCAGTACTTC. Its protein is CASSLRWGSPPPEQYF.

The V and J genes are TRBV6-5 and TRBJ2-7; D ambiguous. Deletions cut 2 bases from V and 2 bases from J, with 4 bases between. The V gene's germline CDR1 is MNHEY and CDR2 SVGAGI. The CDR3 covers 12 residues. As DNA, the CDR3 is TGTGCCAGCAGTTACAGCCCCTACGAGCAGTACTTC. It encodes CASSYSPYEQYF.

The chain links TRBV10-3 to TRBJ1-3; weak D call: TRBD1 (6 bases). Germline V gene lookup returns CDR1 ENHRY and CDR2 SYGVKD. This CDR3 spans 16 amino acids. V lost 3 bases and J 2 bases, leaving 14 bases between the germline ends. In nucleotides, the CDR3 is TGTGCCATCAGTGACTCAAACAGGGAGGCTGGAAACACCATATATTTT. Its translation is CAISDSNREAGNTIYF.

The V gene is TRBV2, the J gene TRBJ1-5; D is unclear. The CDR3 runs to 13 residues. CDR1 is SNHLY and CDR2 is FYNNEI in the germline V gene. Trimming left V 6 bases short and J 6 bases short, with 12 bases between. The CDR3 reads CASRQGMGQPQHF. The DNA of the CDR3 is TGTGCCAGCAGACAAGGGATGGGTCAGCCCCAGCATTTT.

The V gene is TRBV6-5, the J gene TRBJ1-2; a possible D gene is TRBD1 (5 bases). Trimming stripped 4 bases from V and 3 bases from J, with 18 bases between. Germline V gene sequence: CDR1 MNHEY, CDR2 SVGAGI. This CDR3 has 16 amino acids. CDR3 sequence (DNA): TGTGCCAGCAGTTTGAGTATGGTAGGGGATGACTATGGCTACACCTTC. Encoded protein: CASSLSMVGDDYGYTF.

The chain recombines TRBV6-2 or TRBV6-3 with TRBJ1-5, with a possible D match to TRBD1 (5 bases). The V gene's germline CDR1 is MNHEY and CDR2 SVGEGT. The CDR3 length is 15 residues. V lost 6 bases and J lost 5, with 17 bases in between. The CDR3 coding sequence is TGTGCCAGCAGCCATTCGACAGAACCTTATCAGCCCCAGCATTTT. Protein sequence: CASSHSTEPYQPQHF.

This chain joins TRBV4-1 and TRBJ2-5, with D possibly being TRBD2 (5 bases). Germline CDR1 is MGHRA and CDR2 is YSYEKL. Deletions cut 0 bases from V and 3 bases from J, with 17 bases between. The CDR3 consists of 17 residues. CDR3 DNA sequence: TGCGCCAGCAGCCAAGATGTTATAGCGTTGGGAGAAGAGACCCAGTACTTC. Translating gives CASSQDVIALGEETQYF.

The rearrangement joins TRBV18 to TRBJ2-3, with TRBD2 matching over 10 bases. The germline V gene encodes CDR1 KGHSH and CDR2 LQKENI. The CDR3 has 17 amino acids. Losses at the gene ends were 3 bases for V and 4 bases for J; bases not matched to a gene: 10. CDR3 amino acids: CASSPPSGRGGADTQYF. CDR3 DNA sequence: TGTGCCAGCTCACCGCCTAGCGGGAGAGGTGGGGCAGATACGCAGTATTTT.

V gene TRBV7-9 combines with J gene TRBJ2-6; D not certain. The V gene lost 7 bases and the J gene lost 9 bases, with 4 bases spanning the gap. This CDR3 is 10 amino acids long. In germline, CDR1 is SEHNR, CDR2 FQNEAQ (reference sequence). The CDR3 region is CASIVNVLTF. CDR3 sequence (DNA): TGTGCCAGCATCGTCAACGTCCTGACTTTC. Using reference TRBV7-9 and TRBJ2-6 for the parts outside the CDR3, the full variable domain is DTGVSQNPRHKITKRGQNVTFRCDPISEHNRLYWYRQTLGQGPEFLTYFQNEAQLEKSRLLSDRFSAERPKGSFSTLEIQRTEQGDSAMYLCASIVNVLTFGAGSRLTVL.

The genes are TRBV5-6 and TRBJ1-2, with D tentatively TRBD1 (5 bases). From germline, CDR1 is SGHDT and CDR2 YYEEEE. The length of the CDR3 is 12 residues. V lost 4 bases, J lost 7 bases, and 11 bases lay in between. CDR3 coding DNA: TGTGCCAGCAGCCCGTGGGGACGTGGCTACACCTTC. Its protein is CASSPWGRGYTF.

This clone has a single count. This sequence joins TRBV7-8 and TRBJ2-1; D is perhaps TRBD2 (6 bases). Germline V lookup: CDR1 SGHVS, CDR2 FQNEAQ. The germline V and J ends were trimmed by 6 bases and 7 bases, with 22 bases remaining between them. The CDR3 runs 16 residues. The CDR3 nucleotides are TGTGCCAGCAGGGTGGGAGAGGGACTCCCGGGAAATGAGCAGTTCTTC. It codes for CASRVGEGLPGNEQFF.

In its sample, this clone was seen a few times. The rearrangement links TRBV29-1 to TRBJ1-3; TRBD1 might be the D (5 bases). The CDR3 loop spans 15 amino acids. From germline, CDR1 is SQVTM and CDR2 ANQGSEA. Trimming removed 3 bases from V and 4 bases from J, with 16 bases in between. The DNA for the CDR3 is TGCAGCGTTGATGTGGTCGGGACGGCGGGAAACACCATATATTTT. It codes for CSVDVVGTAGNTIYF.

This clone came up once. This chain connects TRBV5-1 to TRBJ2-1; the D gene is possibly TRBD1 (6 bases). With 4 bases removed from V and 6 bases from J, the gap between germline ends came to 17 bases. Germline CDR1 SGHRS, CDR2 YFSETQ. The CDR3 has 15 amino acids. Written as DNA, the CDR3 is TGCGCCAGCAGCCTCCAGGGGTTGGGTGGCAATGAGCAGTTCTTC. Its protein is CASSLQGLGGNEQFF.